These T cell receptor beta chains were read from a single sample in a study of technical replicates of blood from a handful of donors. Sequencing used immunoSEQ multiplex PCR; TCRdb keeps in-frame clones, though not all of them. This sample has 60,000 to 80,000 clones; approximately 90% occur once, and the top ten carry around 0.37%. The sample comprised T cells isolated from PBMCs. The receptors here all came from a human donor in good health. Both conserved end residues are part of each CDR3. The D gene is left open where the match is weak. Expanded clones get a size class; other rows say once, few or many, or leave the size out.

D gene	V gene	clone size	J gene	CDR3 protein	CDR3 DNA
TRBD1	TRBV5-1	.	TRBJ2-1	CASSSDRAYNEQFF	TGCGCCAGCAGCTCGGACAGGGCCTACAATGAGCAGTTCTTC
.	TRBV7-9	.	TRBJ1-1	CATQRGGSTEAFF	TGTGCCACCCAAAGGGGGGGAAGCACTGAAGCTTTCTTT
TRBD1	TRBV6-4	once	TRBJ1-2	CASSEGQGDYGYTF	TGTGCCAGCAGTGAAGGGCAGGGGGACTATGGCTACACCTTC
.	TRBV4-1	few	TRBJ2-1	CASSQDRGEQFF	TGCGCCAGCAGCCAAGATAGGGGGGAGCAGTTCTTC
TRBD2	TRBV5-1	once	TRBJ2-7	CASSLGLAGGGAYEQYF	TGCGCCAGCAGCTTGGGACTAGCGGGAGGGGGAGCGTACGAGCAGTACTTC
.	TRBV5-6	once	TRBJ2-7	CASSLYGSHEQYF	TGTGCCAGCAGCTTGTATGGGAGCCACGAGCAGTACTTC
TRBD2	TRBV6-1	once	TRBJ2-5	CASSELRGRYEETQYF	TGTGCCAGCAGTGAACTGCGCGGGAGGTATGAAGAGACCCAGTACTTC
.	TRBV30	.	TRBJ1-1	CAWSVQGAEAFF	TGTGCCTGGAGTGTACAGGGCGCTGAAGCTTTCTTT
.	TRBV25-1	.	TRBJ1-2	CASSGLQGGYTF	TGTGCCAGCAGTGGGCTCCAGGGCGGCTACACCTTC
.	TRBV28	.	TRBJ2-7	CASSLFGVVYEQYF	TGTGCCAGCAGTTTATTCGGGGTCGTGTACGAGCAGTACTTC
.	TRBV29-1	.	TRBJ2-5	CSSDRQKETQYF	TGCAGCTCCGACAGACAGAAAGAGACCCAGTACTTC